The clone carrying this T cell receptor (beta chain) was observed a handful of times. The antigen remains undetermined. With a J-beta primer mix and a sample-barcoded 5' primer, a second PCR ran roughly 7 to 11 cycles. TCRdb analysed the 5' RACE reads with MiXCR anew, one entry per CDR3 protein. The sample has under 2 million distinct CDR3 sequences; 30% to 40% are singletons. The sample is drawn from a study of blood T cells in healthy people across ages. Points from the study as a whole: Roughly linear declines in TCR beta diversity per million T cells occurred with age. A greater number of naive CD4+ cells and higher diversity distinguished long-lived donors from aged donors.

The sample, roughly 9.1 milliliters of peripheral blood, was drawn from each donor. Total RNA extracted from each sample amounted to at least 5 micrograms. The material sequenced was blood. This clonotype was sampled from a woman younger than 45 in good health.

The CDR3 coding sequence is TGCGCCAGCAGCTTCAACCAGGAGTTCTACGAGCAGTACTTC. It encodes CASSFNQEFYEQYF. The chain recombines TRBV5-1 with TRBJ2-7, with D unresolved. V lost 2 bases, J lost 3 bases, and 12 bases lay in between. CDR3 length: 14 amino acids. Germline V lookup: CDR1 SGHRS, CDR2 YFSETQ.